This TCR beta chain was captured by sequencing in a study of T cells in Graves' hyperthyroidism and ophthalmopathy. CDR1 and CDR2 from the germline V gene are SQVTM and ANQGSEA. The length of the CDR3 is 13 residues. RNA transcripts yielded amplified TCR beta CDR3 regions. HTBI primers drove first-round RT-PCR of the TCR CDR3. TCRdb itself ran the multiplex PCR reads through MiXCR, one entry per CDR3 protein. The table shows about 700,000 distinct CDR3 sequences, with 45% occurring only once. In regard to this clonotype: A much larger clone sits a single nucleotide away, making a read error possible.

This clonotype was sampled from an adult man with Graves' disease, either hyperthyroidism or ophthalmopathy (not recorded which). The rearrangement uses TRBV29-1 and TRBJ2-5, with no clear D. The specimen was peripheral blood or thyroid tissue (not recorded which). The CDR3 is CSAEARGEETQYF. The CDR3 nucleotides read TGCAGCGCTGAAGCCCGCGGCGAAGAGACCCAGTACTTC.